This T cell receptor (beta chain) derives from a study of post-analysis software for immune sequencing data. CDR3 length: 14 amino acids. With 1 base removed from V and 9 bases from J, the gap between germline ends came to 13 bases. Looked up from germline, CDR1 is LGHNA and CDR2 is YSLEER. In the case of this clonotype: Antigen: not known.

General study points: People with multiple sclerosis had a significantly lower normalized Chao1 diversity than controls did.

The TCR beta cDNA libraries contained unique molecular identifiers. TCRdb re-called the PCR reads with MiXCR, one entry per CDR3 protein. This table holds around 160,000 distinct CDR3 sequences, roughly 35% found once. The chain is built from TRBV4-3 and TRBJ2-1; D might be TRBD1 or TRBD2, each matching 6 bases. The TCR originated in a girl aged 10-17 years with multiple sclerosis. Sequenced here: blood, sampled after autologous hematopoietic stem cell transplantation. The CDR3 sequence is CASSQVGGQGEQFF. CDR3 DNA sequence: TGCGCCAGCAGCCAAGTAGGGGGGCAGGGTGAGCAGTTCTTC.